The rows below give T cell receptor beta chains drawn from one sample of a study of shared clonotypes between healthy human individuals. Here immunoSEQ multiplex PCR was the method, and the copy in TCRdb shows in-frame clones only, minus some. The sample holds under 200,000 clones; approximately 92% are singletons and the top ten take around 0.067%. Sequenced material: naive CD4+ T cells sorted from blood. The receptors come from a woman under 40 in good health. Each CDR3 is given without its conserved first and last residue. Fields, in order: clone size, V gene, D gene, CDR3 protein. A D gene is named only where the DNA matches it firmly. The size of a clone is reported for some rows only, either as once, few or many, or as a class for expanded clones.

- TRBV2 - ASSEARGPVEQY
- TRBV5-4 - ASSQYKFGGQY
- TRBV19 - ASSTPPYNEQF
- TRBV28 - ASSWSLDYGYT
once TRBV15 TRBD2 ATSRDELAGGRGETQY
- TRBV30 TRBD1 AWSALPGQGLVGYT
- TRBV18 TRBD1 ASSPLNTGTANTEAF
- TRBV5-1 TRBD2 ASSWGTSGFYEQY
- TRBV27 - ASSPRVLHEQY
- TRBV2 - ASSEGRRVSNQPQH
- TRBV27 TRBD1 ASSISTGIYGYT
few TRBV7-3 TRBD2 ASSPGLVTGELF
- TRBV2 - ASSEVPRGGIREY
- TRBV28 - AVPGTNSNQPQH
- TRBV19 - ASSISLSQGAQH
- TRBV15 TRBD2 ATSRGGGSSYEQY
- TRBV15 - ATSRDLAYNEQF
- TRBV6-5 - ASSPGLYTTYEQY